The rows below give T cell receptor beta chains drawn from one sample of a study of shared clonotypes between healthy human individuals. Sequencing used immunoSEQ multiplex PCR; TCRdb keeps in-frame clones, though not all of them. Among some 2.1 million clones, roughly 96% were seen once, and the ten largest hold 0.1% to 0.15%. The specimen was naive CD4+ T cells sorted from blood. All receptors come from a man between 18 and 29 years old in good health. Each CDR3 is given with its conserved first and last residue. The order of the fields is V gene, J gene, clone size, D gene, CDR3 protein, CDR3 DNA. The D gene is left open where the match is weak. Some rows have no size entry. The others give once, few or many, or a class for an expanded clone.

V: TRBV6-1; J: TRBJ2-5; size: -; D: -; CDR3: CASRGIGETQYF; DNA: TGTGCCAGCAGGGGGATAGGGGAGACCCAGTACTTC
V: TRBV10-3; J: TRBJ1-4; size: -; D: -; CDR3: CAISDGSNEKLFF; DNA: TGTGCCATCAGTGACGGCTCTAATGAAAAACTGTTTTTT
V: TRBV7-7; J: TRBJ2-1; size: -; D: -; CDR3: CASSSDSYNEQFF; DNA: TGTGCTAGCAGCTCCGACAGTTACAATGAGCAGTTCTTC
V: TRBV7-2; J: TRBJ2-2; size: -; D: -; CDR3: CASSYRQGSGGELFF; DNA: TGTGCCAGCAGCTACCGACAGGGTAGCGGCGGGGAGCTGTTTTTT
V: TRBV5-4; J: TRBJ2-7; size: -; D: -; CDR3: CASSFQSTYEQYF; DNA: TGTGCCAGCAGCTTTCAAAGTACCTACGAGCAGTACTTC
V: TRBV18; J: TRBJ2-6; size: -; D: -; CDR3: CASSPIAPPSGANVLTF; DNA: TGTGCCAGCTCACCCATCGCCCCGCCCTCTGGGGCCAACGTCCTGACTTTC
V: TRBV7-3; J: TRBJ2-2; size: -; D: -; CDR3: CASSLGGTGELFF; DNA: TGTGCCAGCAGCTTGGGTGGAACCGGGGAGCTGTTTTTT
V: TRBV19; J: TRBJ1-2; size: -; D: TRBD1; CDR3: CASRGDRAAGYTF; DNA: TGTGCCAGTAGAGGGGACAGGGCCGCCGGCTACACCTTC
V: TRBV28; J: TRBJ1-1; size: -; D: TRBD1; CDR3: CASSYTQGARNTEAFF; DNA: TGTGCCAGCAGTTACACACAGGGGGCAAGGAACACTGAAGCTTTCTTT
V: TRBV5-6; J: TRBJ2-2; size: -; D: -; CDR3: CASSQNSRNTGELFF; DNA: TGTGCCAGCAGCCAAAACAGCAGGAACACCGGGGAGCTGTTTTTT
V: TRBV5-1; J: TRBJ1-5; size: -; D: -; CDR3: CASSLYSGDNQPQHF; DNA: TGCGCCAGCAGCTTATACTCGGGGGACAATCAGCCCCAGCATTTT
V: TRBV28; J: TRBJ2-4; size: -; D: -; CDR3: CASSERTSIAKNIQYF; DNA: TGTGCCAGCAGTGAGAGGACTTCGATAGCCAAAAACATTCAGTACTTC
V: TRBV29-1; J: TRBJ2-7; size: once; D: -; CDR3: CSVYRVAGGYEQYF; DNA: TGCAGCGTTTACAGGGTTGCCGGAGGCTACGAGCAGTACTTC
V: TRBV6-6; J: TRBJ2-5; size: -; D: TRBD1; CDR3: CASSYDDRGGLETQYF; DNA: TGTGCCAGCAGTTACGACGACAGGGGGGGTCTGGAGACCCAGTACTTC
V: TRBV5-4; J: TRBJ1-2; size: -; D: TRBD1; CDR3: CASSTRTGGVYGYTF; DNA: TGTGCCAGCAGCACCCGGACAGGGGGCGTATATGGCTACACCTTC
V: TRBV5-1; J: TRBJ2-3; size: once; D: -; CDR3: CASSLNRDWADTQYF; DNA: TGCGCCAGCAGCTTGAACCGGGACTGGGCAGATACGCAGTATTTT
V: TRBV28; J: TRBJ1-1; size: -; D: -; CDR3: CASTASRGYWEAFF; DNA: TGTGCCAGCACCGCCTCAAGGGGGTATTGGGAAGCTTTCTTT